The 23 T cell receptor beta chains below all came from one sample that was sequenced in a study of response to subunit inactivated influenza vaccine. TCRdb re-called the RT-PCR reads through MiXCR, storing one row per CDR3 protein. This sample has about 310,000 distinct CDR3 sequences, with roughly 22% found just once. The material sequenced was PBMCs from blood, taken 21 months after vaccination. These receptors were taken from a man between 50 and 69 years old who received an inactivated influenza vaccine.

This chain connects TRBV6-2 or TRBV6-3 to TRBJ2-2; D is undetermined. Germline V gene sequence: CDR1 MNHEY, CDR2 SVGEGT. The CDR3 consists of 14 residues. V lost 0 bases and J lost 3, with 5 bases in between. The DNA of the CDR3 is TGTGCCAGCAGTTACTCGTCCGACACCGGGGAGCTGTTTTTT. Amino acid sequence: CASSYSSDTGELFF.

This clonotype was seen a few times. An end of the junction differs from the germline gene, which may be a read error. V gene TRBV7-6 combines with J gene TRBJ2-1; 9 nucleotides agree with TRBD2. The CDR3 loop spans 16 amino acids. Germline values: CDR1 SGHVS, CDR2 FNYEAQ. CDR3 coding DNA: TGTGCCAGCAGCTTAGGCGGGAGGGCCTCCCACAATGAGCAGTTCTTC. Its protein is CASSLGGRASHNEQFF.

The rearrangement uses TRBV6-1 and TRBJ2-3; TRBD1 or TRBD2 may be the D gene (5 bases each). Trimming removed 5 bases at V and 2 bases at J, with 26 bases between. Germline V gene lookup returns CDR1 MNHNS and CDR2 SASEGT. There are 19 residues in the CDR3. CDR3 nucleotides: TGTGCCAGCAGTCCTCCTACCGGGACCGGCCGCCTCTTCACAGATACGCAGTATTTT. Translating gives CASSPPTGTGRLFTDTQYF.

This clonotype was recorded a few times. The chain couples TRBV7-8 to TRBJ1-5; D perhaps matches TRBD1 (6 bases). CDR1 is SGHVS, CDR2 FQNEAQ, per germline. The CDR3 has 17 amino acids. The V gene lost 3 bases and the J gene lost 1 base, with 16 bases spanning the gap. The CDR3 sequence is CASSFIGGLSSNQPQHF. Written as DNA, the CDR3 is TGTGCCAGCAGCTTTATAGGGGGGTTAAGCAGCAATCAGCCCCAGCATTTT.

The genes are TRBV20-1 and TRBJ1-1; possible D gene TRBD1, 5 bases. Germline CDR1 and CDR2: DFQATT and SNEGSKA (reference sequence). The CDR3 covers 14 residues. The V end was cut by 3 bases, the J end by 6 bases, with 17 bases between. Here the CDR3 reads CSARSLGDGAEAFF. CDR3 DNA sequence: TGCAGTGCTAGGTCGCTGGGGGATGGGGCTGAAGCTTTCTTT.

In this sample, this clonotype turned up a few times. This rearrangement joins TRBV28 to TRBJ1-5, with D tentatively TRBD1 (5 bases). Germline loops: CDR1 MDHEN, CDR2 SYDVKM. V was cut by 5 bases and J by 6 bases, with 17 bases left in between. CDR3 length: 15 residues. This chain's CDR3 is CASSPLRDAPQPQHF. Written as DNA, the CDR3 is TGTGCCAGCAGTCCCCTTCGGGACGCCCCTCAGCCCCAGCATTTT.

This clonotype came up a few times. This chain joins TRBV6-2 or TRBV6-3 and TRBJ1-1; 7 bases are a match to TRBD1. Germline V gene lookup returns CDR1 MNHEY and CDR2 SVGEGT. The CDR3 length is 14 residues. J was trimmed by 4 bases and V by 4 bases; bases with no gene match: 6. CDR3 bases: TGTGCCAGCAGTTCAAACAGGGGAGTCACTGAAGCTTTCTTT. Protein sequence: CASSSNRGVTEAFF.

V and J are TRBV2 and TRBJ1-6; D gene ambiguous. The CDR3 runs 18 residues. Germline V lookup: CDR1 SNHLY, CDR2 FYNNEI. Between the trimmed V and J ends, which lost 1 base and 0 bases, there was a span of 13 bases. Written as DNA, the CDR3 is TGTGCCAGCAGTGAAGTTCTCGGAGAGAGCTCCTATAATTCACCCCTCCACTTT. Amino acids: CASSEVLGESSYNSPLHF. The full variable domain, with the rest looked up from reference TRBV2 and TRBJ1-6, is EPEVTQTPSHQVTQMGQEVILRCVPISNHLYFYWYRQILGQKVEFLVSFYNNEISEKSEIFDDQFSVERPDGSNFTLKIRSTKLEDSAMYFCASSEVLGESSYNSPLHFGNGTRLTVT.

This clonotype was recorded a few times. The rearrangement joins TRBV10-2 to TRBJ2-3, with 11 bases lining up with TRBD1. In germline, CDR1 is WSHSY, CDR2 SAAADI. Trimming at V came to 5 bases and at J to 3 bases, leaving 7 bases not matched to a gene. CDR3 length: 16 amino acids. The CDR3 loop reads CASSSGQGARTDTQYF. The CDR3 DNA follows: TGCGCCAGCAGTAGCGGACAGGGGGCGCGTACAGATACGCAGTATTTT.

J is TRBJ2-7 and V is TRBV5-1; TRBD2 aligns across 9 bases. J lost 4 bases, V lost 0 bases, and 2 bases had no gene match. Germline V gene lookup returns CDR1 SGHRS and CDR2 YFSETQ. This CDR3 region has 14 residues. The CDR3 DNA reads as TGCGCCAGCAGCTTGGCTAGCGGGGATTACGAGCAGTACTTC. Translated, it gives CASSLASGDYEQYF.

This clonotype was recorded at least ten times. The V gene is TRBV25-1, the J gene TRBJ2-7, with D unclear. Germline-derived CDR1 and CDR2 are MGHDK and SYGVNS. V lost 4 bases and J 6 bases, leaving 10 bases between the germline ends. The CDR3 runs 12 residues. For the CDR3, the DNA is TGTGCCAGCAGTGGCTCCGGTCTCGAGCAGTACTTC. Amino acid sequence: CASSGSGLEQYF.

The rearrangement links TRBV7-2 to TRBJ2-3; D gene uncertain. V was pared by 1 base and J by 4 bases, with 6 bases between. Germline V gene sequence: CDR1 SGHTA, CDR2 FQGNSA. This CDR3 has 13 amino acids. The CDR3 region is CASSLDPSDTQYF. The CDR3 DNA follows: TGTGCCAGCAGCTTAGATCCCTCAGATACGCAGTATTTT.

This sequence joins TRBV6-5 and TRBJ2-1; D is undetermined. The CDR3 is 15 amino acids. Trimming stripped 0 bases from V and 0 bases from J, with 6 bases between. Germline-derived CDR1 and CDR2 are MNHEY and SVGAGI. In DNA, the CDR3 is TGTGCCAGCAGTTACTCCGCCTACTCCTACAATGAGCAGTTCTTC. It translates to CASSYSAYSYNEQFF.

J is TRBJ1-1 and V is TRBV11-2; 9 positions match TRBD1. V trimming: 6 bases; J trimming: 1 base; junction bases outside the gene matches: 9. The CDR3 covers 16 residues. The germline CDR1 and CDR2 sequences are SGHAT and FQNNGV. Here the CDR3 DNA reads TGTGCCAGCAGACCAATTAGACAGGGGGGGAACACTGAAGCTTTCTTT. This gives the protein CASRPIRQGGNTEAFF.

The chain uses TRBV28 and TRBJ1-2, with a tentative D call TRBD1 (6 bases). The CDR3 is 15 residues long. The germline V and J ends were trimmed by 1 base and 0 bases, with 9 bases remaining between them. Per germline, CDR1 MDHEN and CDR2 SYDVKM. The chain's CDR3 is CASSLSGEANYGYTF. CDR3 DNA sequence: TGTGCCAGCAGTTTATCAGGGGAAGCTAACTATGGCTACACCTTC.

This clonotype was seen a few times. Here the CDR3 reads CASSVSAPAGSYNEQFF. The CDR3 nucleotides read TGTGCCAGCAGCGTATCCGCCCCGGCAGGCTCCTACAATGAGCAGTTCTTC. The chain has TRBV9 and TRBJ2-1; D is uncertain. Trimming left V 1 base short and J 0 bases short, with 14 bases between. CDR3 length equals 17 residues. Germline V gene sequence: CDR1 SGDLS, CDR2 YYNGEE. Using reference TRBV9 and TRBJ2-1 for the parts outside the CDR3, the full variable domain is DSGVTQTPKHLITATGQRVTLRCSPRSGDLSVYWYQQSLDQGLQFLIQYYNGEERAKGNILERFSAQQFPDLHSELNLSSLELGDSALYFCASSVSAPAGSYNEQFFGPGTRLTVL.

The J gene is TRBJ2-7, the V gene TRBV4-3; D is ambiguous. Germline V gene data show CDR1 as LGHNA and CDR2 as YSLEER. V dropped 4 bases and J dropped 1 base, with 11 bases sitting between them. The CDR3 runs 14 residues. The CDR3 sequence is CASSPTMVSYEQYF. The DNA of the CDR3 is TGCGCCAGCAGCCCCACGATGGTATCCTACGAGCAGTACTTC.

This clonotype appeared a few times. In nucleotides, the CDR3 is TGTGCCAGCAGTTGGGTTACGGGACAGGGGAATAGCAATCAGCCCCAGCATTTT. Amino acids: CASSWVTGQGNSNQPQHF. The J gene is TRBJ1-5, the V gene TRBV28, with TRBD1 matching over 10 bases. The CDR3 covers 18 residues. Germline CDR1 is MDHEN and CDR2 is SYDVKM. V dropped 4 bases and J dropped 0; count of bases not matched to a gene: 9. The full variable domain, its missing parts supplied by reference TRBV28 and TRBJ1-5, is DVKVTQSSRYLVKRTGEKVFLECVQDMDHENMFWYRQDPGLGLRLIYFSYDVKMKEKGDIPEGYSVSREKKERFSLILESASTNQTSMYLCASSWVTGQGNSNQPQHFGDGTRLSIL.

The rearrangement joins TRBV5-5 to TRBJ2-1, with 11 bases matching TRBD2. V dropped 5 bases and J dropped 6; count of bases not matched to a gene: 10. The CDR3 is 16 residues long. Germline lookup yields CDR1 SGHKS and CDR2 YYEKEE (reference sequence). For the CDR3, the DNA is TGTGCCAGCAGACTTGGCCCCACTAGCGGGAGCAATGAGCAGTTCTTC. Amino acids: CASRLGPTSGSNEQFF.

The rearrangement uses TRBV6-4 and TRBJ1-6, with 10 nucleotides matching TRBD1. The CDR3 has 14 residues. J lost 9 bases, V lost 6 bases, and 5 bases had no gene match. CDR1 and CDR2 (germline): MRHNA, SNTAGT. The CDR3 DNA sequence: TGTGCCAGCAGCGCGACAGGGGGCGGTTCACCCCTCCACTTT. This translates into CASSATGGGSPLHF.

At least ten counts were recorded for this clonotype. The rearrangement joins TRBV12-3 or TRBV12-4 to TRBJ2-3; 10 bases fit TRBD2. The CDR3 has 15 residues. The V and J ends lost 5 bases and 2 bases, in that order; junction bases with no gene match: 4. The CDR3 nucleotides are TGTGCCAGCAGTCTTAGCGGGGGGAACACAGATACGCAGTATTTT. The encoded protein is CASSLSGGNTDTQYF.

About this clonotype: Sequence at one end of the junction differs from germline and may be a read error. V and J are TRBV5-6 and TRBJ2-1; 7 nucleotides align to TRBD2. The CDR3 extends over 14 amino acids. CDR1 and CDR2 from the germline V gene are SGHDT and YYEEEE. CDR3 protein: CGSSLKGGEDEQFF. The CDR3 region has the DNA TGTGGCAGCAGCTTAAAGGGAGGGGAGGATGAGCAGTTCTTC.

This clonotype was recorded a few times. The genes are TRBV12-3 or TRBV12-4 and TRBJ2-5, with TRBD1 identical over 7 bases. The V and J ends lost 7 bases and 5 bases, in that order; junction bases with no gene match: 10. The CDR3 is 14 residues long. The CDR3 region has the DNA TGTGCCAGCACCCCGACAGGGTTTGAGGAGACCCAGTACTTC. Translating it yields CASTPTGFEETQYF.